The next 9 T cell receptor beta chains were all read from a single sample in a study of cytomegalovirus exposure and HLA in healthy donors. 60 Vbeta and 13 Jbeta primers were used in PCR. Only in-frame clones appear in the TCRdb table, and some are missing; sequencing was by immunoSEQ multiplex PCR. The table records roughly 170,000 clones, 84% of them present only once. What was sequenced was PBMCs. Source of these receptors: a man aged 25 to 40 in good health and CMV-seronegative.

The chain joins TRBV30 to TRBJ1-5; 11 bases align to TRBD1. J gave up 4 bases and V 5 bases, and 10 bases lay outside the gene matches. The CDR3 covers 16 residues. CDR1 GTSNPN and CDR2 SVGIG come from the germline V gene (reference sequence). As DNA, the CDR3 is TGTGCCTGGGGGACAGGGGGTACTACCTCAAATCAGCCCCAGCATTTT. Translated, it gives CAWGTGGTTSNQPQHF.

This chain uses TRBV15 with TRBJ1-6; 9 bases align to TRBD1. The CDR3 spans 16 residues. V gave up 5 bases and J gave up 4 bases; unmatched junction bases: 6. Germline lookup yields CDR1 LNHNV and CDR2 YYDKDF (reference sequence). The CDR3 DNA follows: TGTGCCACCAGCCCTACCGGGACAGGGTATAATTCACCCCTCCACTTT. Its translation is CATSPTGTGYNSPLHF.

The chain couples TRBV11-2 to TRBJ2-3; D is possibly TRBD2 (6 bases). The V gene lost 1 base and the J gene lost 2 bases, with 7 bases spanning the gap. The germline V gene has CDR1 SGHAT and CDR2 FQNNGV. The CDR3 contains 14 residues. CDR3 sequence: CASSLGGDTDTQYF. Written as DNA, the CDR3 is TGTGCCAGCAGCTTAGGCGGGGACACAGATACGCAGTATTTT.

CDR3 nucleotide sequence: TGTGCCAGCAGTTACTCCCCCGCCCGGTCGAACACTGAAGCTTTCTTT. It encodes CASSYSPARSNTEAFF. The chain employs TRBV6-5 and TRBJ1-1; no firm D call. Germline V lookup: CDR1 MNHEY, CDR2 SVGAGI. The V and J ends lost 0 bases and 1 base respectively, with 12 bases between them. CDR3 length: 16 amino acids.

The chain recombines TRBV7-2 with TRBJ2-5; TRBD2 agrees at 11 bases. The CDR3 sequence is 15 residues long. V lost 5 bases to trimming and J lost 3 bases; unmatched junction nucleotides: 5. Germline CDR1 is SGHTA and CDR2 is FQGNSA. This chain's CDR3 is CASSPGTSGEETQYF. CDR3 coding DNA: TGTGCCAGCAGCCCTGGGACTAGCGGAGAAGAGACCCAGTACTTC.

The chain has TRBV5-6 and TRBJ1-4, with unresolved D. The CDR3 extends over 12 amino acids. V was pared by 4 bases and J by 8 bases, with 9 bases between. Germline V gene sequence: CDR1 SGHDT, CDR2 YYEEEE. The CDR3 reads CASSLEEEKLFF. CDR3 sequence (DNA): TGTGCCAGCAGCCTTGAGGAGGAAAAACTGTTTTTT.

V usage is TRBV10-3 and J usage is TRBJ2-1; maybe TRBD1 (6 bases). This CDR3 has 15 amino acids. The germline V gene encodes CDR1 ENHRY and CDR2 SYGVKD. With 6 bases removed from V and 0 bases from J, the gap between germline ends came to 12 bases. The CDR3 nucleotides are TGTGCCATCAGCGGACAGACAAGCTCCTACAATGAGCAGTTCTTC. Translated, it gives CAISGQTSSYNEQFF.

This sequence joins TRBV27 and TRBJ2-7, with TRBD1 matching over 7 bases. With 6 bases clipped from V and 3 bases from J, the junction kept 8 bases outside the gene matches. Germline CDR1 and CDR2: MNHEY and SMNVEV (reference sequence). CDR3 length: 14 residues. The CDR3 DNA sequence: TGTGCCAGCAGGGGGACAGCTGGGGGCTACGAGCAGTACTTC. Protein sequence: CASRGTAGGYEQYF.

This chain links TRBV10-1 with TRBJ2-1; 9 nucleotides line up with TRBD2. J gave up 4 bases and V 3 bases, and 13 bases lay outside the gene matches. CDR3 length: 18 residues. Germline values: CDR1 WNHNN, CDR2 SYGVQD (reference sequence). DNA for the CDR3: TGCGCCAGCAGTGAAGGCGGCGGGGGGGCCGCTGGGTACAATGAGCAGTTCTTC. Translation gives CASSEGGGGAAGYNEQFF.